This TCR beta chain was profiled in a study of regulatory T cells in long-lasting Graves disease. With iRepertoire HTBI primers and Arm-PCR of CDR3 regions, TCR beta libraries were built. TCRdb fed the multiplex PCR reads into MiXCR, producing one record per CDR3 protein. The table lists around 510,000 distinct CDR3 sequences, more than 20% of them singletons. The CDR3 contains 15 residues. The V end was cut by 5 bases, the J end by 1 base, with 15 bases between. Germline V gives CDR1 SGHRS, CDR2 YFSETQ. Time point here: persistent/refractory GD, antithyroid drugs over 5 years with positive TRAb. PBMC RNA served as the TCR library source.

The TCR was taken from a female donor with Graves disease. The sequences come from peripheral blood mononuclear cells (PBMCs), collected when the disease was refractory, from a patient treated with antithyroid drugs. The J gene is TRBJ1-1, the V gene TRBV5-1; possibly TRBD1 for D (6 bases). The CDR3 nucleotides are TGCGCCAGCAGGGAGGGGGGTCGGGAGAACACTGAAGCTTTCTTT. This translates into CASREGGRENTEAFF.